This T cell receptor (beta chain) was sequenced in a study of shared clonotypes between healthy human individuals. A 200 ng quantity of DNA, about 30,000 T cell genomes, went into the sorted-subset replicate PCRs. Profiling relied on immunoSEQ multiplex PCR, and the TCRdb table lists in-frame clones only, not all of them. The table lists just over 2,000,000 clones, roughly 95% of them singletons, with 0.13% in the top ten. Concerning this clone: Its antigen is not identified.

The trim removed 7 bases at V and 7 bases at J, leaving 12 bases unmatched. Germline CDR1 ENHRY, CDR2 SYGVKD. CDR3 length: 14 residues. Study results and caveats: Genetic and exposure-history diversity was limited by the few donors.

Sequenced material: naive CD4+ T cells sorted from blood. The subset was: CD45RA+ positively selected. The rearrangement links TRBV10-3 to TRBJ2-7, with 8 bases that match TRBD1. The receptor comes from a man aged 18-30 years in good health. The CDR3: CAIMSQDRVWEQYF. For the CDR3, the DNA is TGTGCCATCATGTCCCAGGACAGGGTTTGGGAGCAGTACTTC.